A single sample gave rise to the 13 T cell receptor beta chains below, sequenced in a study of T cells expressing NK-cell markers. After re-calling the 5' RACE reads, TCRdb lists one entry per CDR3 protein, DNA absent. The data include 200,000 to 300,000 distinct CDR3 sequences; the top ten clones carry about 0.39%. Sequencing was performed on blood T cells: a sorted CD56 or NKG2C T cell subset, CD4+ or CD8+ T cells, or bulk PBMC T cells (not recorded which). Every receptor here comes from a man aged 18 to 29 in good health.

The rearrangement links TRBV12-3 or TRBV12-4 to TRBJ2-7; TCRdb designates TRBD1, a call that cannot be tested without DNA. This CDR3 comprises 13 residues. The CDR3 here is CASSLFGDGEQYF.

The chain recombines TRBV12-3 or TRBV12-4 with TRBJ2-7; the TCRdb D gene call, TRBD1, has no DNA to confirm it. CDR3 length equals 13 residues. The CDR3 is CASRDIRTYEQYF.

The V and J genes are TRBV4-1 and TRBJ2-5; TCRdb picks TRBD1, but there is no DNA to check that call. Germline lookup yields CDR1 MGHRA and CDR2 YSYEKL. The CDR3 totals 14 residues. CDR3 protein: CASRRPGAQETQYF.

This chain connects TRBV29-1 to TRBJ2-2; absent DNA, TCRdb's TRBD2 call cannot be checked. The CDR3 runs 16 residues. In germline, CDR1 is SQVTM, CDR2 ANQGSEA. The CDR3 spells CSVFLRREDGTGELFF.

The chain has TRBV14 and TRBJ1-1; there is no DNA to check the TCRdb D call of TRBD1. CDR1 is SGHDN, CDR2 FVKESK, per germline. The CDR3 consists of 12 residues. CDR3 protein: CASSLADTGAFF. The full variable domain, with the rest looked up from reference TRBV14 and TRBJ1-1, is EAGVTQFPSHSVIEKGQTVTLRCDPISGHDNLYWYRRVMGKEIKFLLHFVKESKQDESGMPNNRFLAERTGGTYSTLKVQPAELEDSGVYFCASSLADTGAFFGQGTRLTVV.

V usage is TRBV15 and J usage is TRBJ2-5; with no DNA, the TCRdb D assignment of TRBD1 cannot be verified. The V gene's germline CDR1 is LNHNV and CDR2 YYDKDF (reference sequence). CDR3 length: 14 amino acids. CDR3 region: CATGAERFQETQYF.

The chain combines TRBV5-5 with TRBJ1-5; the TCRdb D gene call, TRBD1, has no DNA to confirm it. This CDR3 is 15 amino acids long. The germline V gene has CDR1 SGHKS and CDR2 YYEKEE (reference sequence). This CDR3 reads CASSSGTGGAGPQHF. Based on the CDR3 plus reference TRBV5-5 and TRBJ1-5, the full variable domain is DAGVTQSPTHLIKTRGQQVTLRCSPISGHKSVSWYQQVLGQGPQFIFQYYEKEERGRGNFPDRFSARQFPNYSSELNVNALLLGDSALYLCASSSGTGGAGPQHFGDGTRLSIL.

V is TRBV5-4 and J is TRBJ2-1; the TCRdb D gene call, TRBD2, has no DNA to confirm it. The CDR3 runs to 16 residues. Germline CDR1 is SGHNT and CDR2 is YYREEE (reference sequence). CDR3 in amino acids: CASSSGRSGGYNEQFF.

This chain joins TRBV7-6 and TRBJ2-5. Germline CDR1 is SGHVS and CDR2 is FNYEAQ. The CDR3 consists of 14 residues. The CDR3 protein is CASSLVSRGETQYF.

The rearrangement joins TRBV12-3 or TRBV12-4 to TRBJ1-2. The CDR3 contains 14 residues. CDR3 in amino acids: CASSKTVTAYGYTF.

This chain joins TRBV7-9 and TRBJ2-1; with no DNA, the TCRdb D assignment of TRBD1 cannot be verified. Germline V gene sequence: CDR1 SEHNR, CDR2 FQNEAQ (reference sequence). The CDR3 runs to 15 residues. The CDR3 spells CASSLGLDRDNEQFF.

The gene calls are TRBV18 and TRBJ2-1; without DNA, the TCRdb call of TRBD2 cannot be checked. CDR1 is KGHSH and CDR2 is LQKENI in the germline V gene. The CDR3 spans 14 residues. This chain's CDR3 is CASSPPGLVGEQFF.

The chain recombines TRBV5-1 with TRBJ2-2. Germline values: CDR1 SGHRS, CDR2 YFSETQ. The CDR3 is made up of 15 amino acids. The CDR3 loop reads CASSLDRGNTGELFF.